This TCR beta chain was retrieved from a study of T cell repertoires in cytomegalovirus infection. The wider study: Recently identified HLA-C-restricted and well-studied HLA-B-restricted CMV epitopes were used.

The CDR3 sequence is 14 residues long. The germline gives CDR1 MNHEY, CDR2 SVGAGI. J lost 4 bases, V lost 5 bases, and 7 bases had no gene match. This clonotype was observed a few times. The antigen is undetermined. Study outcomes and limitations: Clonotype analysis showed dominance of the ex vivo response by HLA-C-restricted CMV-specific TCR beta clonotypes. Identification of carriers of CMV plus the relevant HLA was performed using cumulative public TCR beta family frequency.

A single record per CDR3 protein comes from TCRdb applying MiXCR to the reads. Seen here are about 700,000 distinct CDR3 sequences, roughly 33% observed once, and the top ten hold over 15%. The source of this sequence is a human donor in good health (CMV status not recorded). Some clones in this sample may be carry-over from other donors' samples. The source was cultured PBMCs, collected from culture after CMV antigen stimulation. The genes are TRBV6-5 and TRBJ1-2; 7 bases align to TRBD1. The CDR3 coding sequence is TGTGCCAGCAGTCGACAGGGAATTAGCTATGGCTACACCTTC. The encoded protein is CASSRQGISYGYTF.